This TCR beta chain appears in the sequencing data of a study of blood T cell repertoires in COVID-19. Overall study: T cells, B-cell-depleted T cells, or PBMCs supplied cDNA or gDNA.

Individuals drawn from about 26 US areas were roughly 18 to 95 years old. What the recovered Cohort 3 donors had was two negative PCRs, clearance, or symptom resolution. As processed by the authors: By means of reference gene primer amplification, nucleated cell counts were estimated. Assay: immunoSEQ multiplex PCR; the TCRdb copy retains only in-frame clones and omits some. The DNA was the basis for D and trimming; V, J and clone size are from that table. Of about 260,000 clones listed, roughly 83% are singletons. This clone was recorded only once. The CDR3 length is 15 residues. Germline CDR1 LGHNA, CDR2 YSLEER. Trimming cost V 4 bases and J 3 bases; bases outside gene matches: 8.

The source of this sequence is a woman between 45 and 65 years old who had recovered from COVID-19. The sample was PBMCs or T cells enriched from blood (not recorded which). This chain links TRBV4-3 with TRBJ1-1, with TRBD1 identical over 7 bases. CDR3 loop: CASSRGGGSDTEAFF. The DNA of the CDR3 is TGCGCCAGCAGCCGCGGAGGGGGCTCAGACACTGAAGCTTTCTTT.